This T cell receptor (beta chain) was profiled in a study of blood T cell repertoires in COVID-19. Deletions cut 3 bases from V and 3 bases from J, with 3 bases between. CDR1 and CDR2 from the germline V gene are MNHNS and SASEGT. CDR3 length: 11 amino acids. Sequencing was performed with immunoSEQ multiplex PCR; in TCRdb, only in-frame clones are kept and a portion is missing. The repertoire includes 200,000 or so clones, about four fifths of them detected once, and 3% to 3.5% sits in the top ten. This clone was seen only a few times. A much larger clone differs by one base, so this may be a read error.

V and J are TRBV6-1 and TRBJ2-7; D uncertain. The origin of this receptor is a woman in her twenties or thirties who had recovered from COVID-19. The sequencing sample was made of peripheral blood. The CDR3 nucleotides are TGTGCCAGCAGTGACGGCTACGAGCAGTACTTC. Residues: CASSDGYEQYF.